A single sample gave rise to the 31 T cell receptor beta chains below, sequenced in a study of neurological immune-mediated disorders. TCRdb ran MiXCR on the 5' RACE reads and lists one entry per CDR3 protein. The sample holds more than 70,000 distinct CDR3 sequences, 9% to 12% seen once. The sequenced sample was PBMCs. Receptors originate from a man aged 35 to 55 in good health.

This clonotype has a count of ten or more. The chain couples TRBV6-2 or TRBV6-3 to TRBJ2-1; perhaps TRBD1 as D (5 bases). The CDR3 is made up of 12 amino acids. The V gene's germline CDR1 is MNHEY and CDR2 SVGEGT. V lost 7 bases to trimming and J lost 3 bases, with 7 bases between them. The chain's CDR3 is CASTRGYNEQFF. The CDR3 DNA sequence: TGTGCCAGCACAAGGGGCTACAATGAGCAGTTCTTC.

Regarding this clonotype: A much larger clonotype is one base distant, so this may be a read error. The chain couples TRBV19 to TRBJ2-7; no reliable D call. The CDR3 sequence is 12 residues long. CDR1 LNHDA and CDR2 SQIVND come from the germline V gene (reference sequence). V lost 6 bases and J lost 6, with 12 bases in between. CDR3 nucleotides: TGTGCCAGTAGCCCTCTGAGCGTCGAGCAGTACTTC. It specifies CASSPLSVEQYF.

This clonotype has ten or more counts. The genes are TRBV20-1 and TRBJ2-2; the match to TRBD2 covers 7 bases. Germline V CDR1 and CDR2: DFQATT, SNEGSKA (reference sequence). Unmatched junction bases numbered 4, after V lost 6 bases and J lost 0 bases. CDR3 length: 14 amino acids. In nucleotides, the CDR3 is TGCAGTGCCACCCTAGCGGCGAACACCGGGGAGCTGTTTTTT. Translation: CSATLAANTGELFF.

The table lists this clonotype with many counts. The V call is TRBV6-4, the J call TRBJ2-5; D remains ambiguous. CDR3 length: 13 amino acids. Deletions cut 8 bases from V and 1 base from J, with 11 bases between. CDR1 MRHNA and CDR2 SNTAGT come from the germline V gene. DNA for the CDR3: TGTGCCAGCCGAGACATCGCCCAAGAGACCCAGTACTTC. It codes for CASRDIAQETQYF.

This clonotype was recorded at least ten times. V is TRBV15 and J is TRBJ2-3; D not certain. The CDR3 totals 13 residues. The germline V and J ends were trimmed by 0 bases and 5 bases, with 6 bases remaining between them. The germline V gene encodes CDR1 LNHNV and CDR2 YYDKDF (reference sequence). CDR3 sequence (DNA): TGTGCCACCAGCAGAGAGTTGAGAGATACGCAGTATTTT. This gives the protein CATSRELRDTQYF.

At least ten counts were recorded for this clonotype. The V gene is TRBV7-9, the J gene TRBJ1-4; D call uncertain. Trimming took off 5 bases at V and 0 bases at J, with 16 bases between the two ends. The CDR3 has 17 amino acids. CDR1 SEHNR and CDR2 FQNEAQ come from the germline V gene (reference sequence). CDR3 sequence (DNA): TGTGCCAGCAGCGGCGCAAGTGCACCCGCAACTAATGAAAAACTGTTTTTT. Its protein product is CASSGASAPATNEKLFF.

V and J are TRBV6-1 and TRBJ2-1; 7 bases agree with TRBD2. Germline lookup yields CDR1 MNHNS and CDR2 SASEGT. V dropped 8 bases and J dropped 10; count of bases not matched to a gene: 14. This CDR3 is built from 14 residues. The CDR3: CASGGVSGLSEQFF. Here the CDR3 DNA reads TGTGCCAGCGGAGGTGTTAGCGGGCTCTCCGAGCAGTTCTTC.

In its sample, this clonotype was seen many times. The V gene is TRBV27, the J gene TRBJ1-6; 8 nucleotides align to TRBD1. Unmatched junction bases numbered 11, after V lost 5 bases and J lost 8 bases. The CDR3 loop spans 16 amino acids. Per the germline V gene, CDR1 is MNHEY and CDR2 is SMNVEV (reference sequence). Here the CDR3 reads CASSQDRDRKYSPLHF. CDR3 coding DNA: TGTGCCAGCAGTCAAGACCGGGACAGGAAATATTCACCCCTCCACTTT.

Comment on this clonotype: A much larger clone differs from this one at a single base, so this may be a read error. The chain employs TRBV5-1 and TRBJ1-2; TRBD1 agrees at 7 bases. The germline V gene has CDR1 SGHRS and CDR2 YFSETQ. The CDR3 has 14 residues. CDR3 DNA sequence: TGCGCCAGCAGCGGAGGGACAGCTAACTTTGGCTACACCTTC. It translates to CASSGGTANFGYTF.

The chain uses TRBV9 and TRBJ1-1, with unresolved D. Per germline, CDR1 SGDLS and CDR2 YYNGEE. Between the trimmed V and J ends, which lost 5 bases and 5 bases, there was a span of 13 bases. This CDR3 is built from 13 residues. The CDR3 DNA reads TGTGCCAGCAGTCAGGCGCTTGGGACTGAAGCTTTCTTT. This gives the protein CASSQALGTEAFF.

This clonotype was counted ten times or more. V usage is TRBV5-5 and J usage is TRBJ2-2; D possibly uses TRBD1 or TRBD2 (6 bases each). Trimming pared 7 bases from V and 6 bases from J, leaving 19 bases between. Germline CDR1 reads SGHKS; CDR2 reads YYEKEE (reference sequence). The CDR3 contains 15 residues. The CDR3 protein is CASHQSVGGPGELFF. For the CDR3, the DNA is TGTGCCAGCCACCAGTCAGTTGGGGGGCCCGGGGAGCTGTTTTTT.

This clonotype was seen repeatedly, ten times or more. The CDR3 DNA sequence: TGTGCCAGCAAAGCTAGCGGCTCCTACGAGCAGTACTTC. This gives the protein CASKASGSYEQYF. This rearrangement joins TRBV6-1 to TRBJ2-7, with TRBD2 matching over 7 bases. V lost 7 bases and J lost 0; bases outside the gene matches: 3. This CDR3 is built from 13 residues. Germline V gene data show CDR1 as MNHNS and CDR2 as SASEGT.

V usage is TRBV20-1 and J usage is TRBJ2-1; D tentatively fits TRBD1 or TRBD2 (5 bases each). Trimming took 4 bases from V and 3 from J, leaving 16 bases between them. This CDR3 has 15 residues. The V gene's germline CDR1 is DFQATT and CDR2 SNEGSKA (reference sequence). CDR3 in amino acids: CSATRERGFYNEQFF. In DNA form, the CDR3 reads TGCAGTGCTACGAGGGAAAGGGGCTTCTACAATGAGCAGTTCTTC.

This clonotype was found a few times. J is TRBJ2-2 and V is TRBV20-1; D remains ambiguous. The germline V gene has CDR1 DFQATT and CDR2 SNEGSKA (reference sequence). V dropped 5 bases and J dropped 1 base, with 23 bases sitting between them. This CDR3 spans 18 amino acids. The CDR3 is CSAPNPLDGKKNTGELFF. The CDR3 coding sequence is TGCAGTGCTCCAAATCCATTGGACGGAAAAAAGAACACCGGGGAGCTGTTTTTT.

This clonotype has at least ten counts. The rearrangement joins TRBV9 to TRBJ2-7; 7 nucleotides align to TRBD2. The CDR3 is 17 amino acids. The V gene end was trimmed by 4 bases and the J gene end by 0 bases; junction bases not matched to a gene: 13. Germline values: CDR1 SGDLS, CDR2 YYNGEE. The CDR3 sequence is CASSPRDGRGISYEQYF. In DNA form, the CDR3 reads TGTGCCAGCAGCCCGAGGGACGGGCGGGGGATCTCCTACGAGCAGTACTTC.

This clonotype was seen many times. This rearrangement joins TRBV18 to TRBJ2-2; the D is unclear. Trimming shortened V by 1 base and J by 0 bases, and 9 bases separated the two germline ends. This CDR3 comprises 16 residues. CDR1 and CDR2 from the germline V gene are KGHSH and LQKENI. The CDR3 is CASSPRVATNTGELFF. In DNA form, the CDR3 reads TGTGCCAGCTCACCACGGGTGGCAACGAACACCGGGGAGCTGTTTTTT.

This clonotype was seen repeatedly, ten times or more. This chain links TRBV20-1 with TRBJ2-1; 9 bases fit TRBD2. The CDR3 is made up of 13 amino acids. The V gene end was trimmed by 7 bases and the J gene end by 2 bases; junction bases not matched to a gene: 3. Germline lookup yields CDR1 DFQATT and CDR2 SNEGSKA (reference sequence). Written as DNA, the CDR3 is TGCAGTGGGGCGGGGGGGGCCTACAATGAGCAGTTCTTC. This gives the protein CSGAGGAYNEQFF.

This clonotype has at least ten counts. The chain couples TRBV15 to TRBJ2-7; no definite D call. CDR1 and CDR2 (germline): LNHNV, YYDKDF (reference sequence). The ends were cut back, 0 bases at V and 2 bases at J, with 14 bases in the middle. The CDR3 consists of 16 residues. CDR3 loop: CATSRDVSQTAYEQYF. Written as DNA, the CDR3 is TGTGCCACCAGCAGAGATGTTTCACAGACTGCCTACGAGCAGTACTTC.

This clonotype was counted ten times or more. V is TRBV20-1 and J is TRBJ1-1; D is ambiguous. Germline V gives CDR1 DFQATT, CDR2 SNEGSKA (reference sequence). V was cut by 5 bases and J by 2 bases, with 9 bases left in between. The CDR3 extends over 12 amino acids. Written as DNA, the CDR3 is TGCAGTGCTTGGTCGCCCAACACTGAAGCTTTCTTT. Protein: CSAWSPNTEAFF.

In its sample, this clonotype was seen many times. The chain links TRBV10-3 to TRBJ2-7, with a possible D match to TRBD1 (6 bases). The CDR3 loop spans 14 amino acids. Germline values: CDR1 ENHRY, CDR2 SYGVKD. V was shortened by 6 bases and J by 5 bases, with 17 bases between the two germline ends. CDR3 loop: CAISLGTSLDEQYF. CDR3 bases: TGTGCCATCAGCCTCGGGACATCCTTAGACGAGCAGTACTTC.

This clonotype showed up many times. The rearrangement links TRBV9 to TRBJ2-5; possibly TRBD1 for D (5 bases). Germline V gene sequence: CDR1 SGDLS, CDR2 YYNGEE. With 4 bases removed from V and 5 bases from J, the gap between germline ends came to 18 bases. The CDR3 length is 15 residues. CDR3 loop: CASSLDSARRETQYF. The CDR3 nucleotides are TGTGCCAGCAGCTTAGACAGCGCCCGGCGGGAGACCCAGTACTTC.

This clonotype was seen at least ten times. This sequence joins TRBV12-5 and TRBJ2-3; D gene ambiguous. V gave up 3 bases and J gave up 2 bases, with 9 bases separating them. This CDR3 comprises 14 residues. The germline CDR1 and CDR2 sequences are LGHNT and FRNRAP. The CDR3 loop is CASGFSPFTDTQYF. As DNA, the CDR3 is TGTGCTAGTGGTTTCAGTCCGTTCACAGATACGCAGTATTTT.

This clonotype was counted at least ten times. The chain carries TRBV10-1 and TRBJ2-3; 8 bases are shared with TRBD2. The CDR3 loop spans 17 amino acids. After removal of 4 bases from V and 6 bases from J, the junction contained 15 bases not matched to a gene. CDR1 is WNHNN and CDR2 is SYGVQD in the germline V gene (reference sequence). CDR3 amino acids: CASSVGIAGGPTDTQYF. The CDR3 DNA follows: TGCGCCAGCAGTGTGGGTATTGCGGGAGGACCCACGGATACGCAGTATTTT.

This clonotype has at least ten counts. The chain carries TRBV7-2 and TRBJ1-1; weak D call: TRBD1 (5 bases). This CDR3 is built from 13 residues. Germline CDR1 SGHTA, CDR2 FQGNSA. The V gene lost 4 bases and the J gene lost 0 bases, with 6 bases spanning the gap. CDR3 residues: CASSSDMNTEAFF. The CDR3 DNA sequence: TGTGCCAGCAGCTCGGACATGAACACTGAAGCTTTCTTT.

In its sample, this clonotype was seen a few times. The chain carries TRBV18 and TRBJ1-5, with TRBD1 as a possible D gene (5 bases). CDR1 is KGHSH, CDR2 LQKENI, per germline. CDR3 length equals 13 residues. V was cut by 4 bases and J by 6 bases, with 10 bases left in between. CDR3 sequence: CASSRGIAQPQHF. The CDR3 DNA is TGTGCCAGCTCACGGGGGATAGCTCAGCCCCAGCATTTT.

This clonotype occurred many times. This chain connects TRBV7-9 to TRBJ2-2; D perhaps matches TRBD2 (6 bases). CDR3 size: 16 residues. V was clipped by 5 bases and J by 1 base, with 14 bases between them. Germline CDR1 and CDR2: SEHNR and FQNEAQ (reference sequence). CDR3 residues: CASSPGARENTGELFF. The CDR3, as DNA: TGTGCCAGCAGCCCCGGGGCGCGGGAGAACACCGGGGAGCTGTTTTTT.

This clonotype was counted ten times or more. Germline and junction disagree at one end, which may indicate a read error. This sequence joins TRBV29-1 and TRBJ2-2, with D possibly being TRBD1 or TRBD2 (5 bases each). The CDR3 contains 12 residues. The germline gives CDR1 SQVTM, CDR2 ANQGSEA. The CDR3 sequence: CSVEGAGGELFF. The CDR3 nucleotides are TGCAGCGTCGAAGGGGCGGGCGGGGAGCTGTTTTTT.

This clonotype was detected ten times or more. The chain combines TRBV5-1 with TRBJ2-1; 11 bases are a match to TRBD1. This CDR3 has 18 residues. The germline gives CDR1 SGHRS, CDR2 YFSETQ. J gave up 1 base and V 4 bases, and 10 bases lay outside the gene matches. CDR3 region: CASSGGQGARKSYNEQFF. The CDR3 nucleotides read TGCGCCAGCAGCGGCGGACAGGGGGCGAGGAAATCCTACAATGAGCAGTTCTTC.

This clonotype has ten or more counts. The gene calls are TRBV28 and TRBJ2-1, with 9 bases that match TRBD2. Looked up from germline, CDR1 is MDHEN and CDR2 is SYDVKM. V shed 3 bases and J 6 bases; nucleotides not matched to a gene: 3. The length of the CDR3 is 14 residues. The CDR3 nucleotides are TGTGCCAGCAGTTTTGCGGGAGGGGGCAATGAGCAGTTCTTC. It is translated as CASSFAGGGNEQFF.

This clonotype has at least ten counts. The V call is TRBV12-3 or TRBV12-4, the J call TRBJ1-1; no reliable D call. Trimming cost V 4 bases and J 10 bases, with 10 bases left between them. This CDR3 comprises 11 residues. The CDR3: CASSYGERAFF. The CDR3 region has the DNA TGTGCCAGCAGTTATGGGGAGAGAGCTTTCTTT.

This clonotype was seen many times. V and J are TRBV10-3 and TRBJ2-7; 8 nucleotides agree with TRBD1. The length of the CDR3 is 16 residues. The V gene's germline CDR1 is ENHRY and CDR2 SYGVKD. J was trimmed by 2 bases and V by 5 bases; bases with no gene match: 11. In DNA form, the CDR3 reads TGTGCCATCAGTCATGGACAGGGATCCAGTCCCTACGAGCAGTACTTC. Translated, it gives CAISHGQGSSPYEQYF.